This T cell receptor (beta chain) derives from a study of blood T cells in healthy people across ages (dated by TCRdb to between 2014 and 2017). Background on the whole study: In model experiments, roughly one uniquely barcoded TCR beta cDNA molecule per two T cells was captured by template switching. Four age groups were formed from the donors: young (average approximately 17 years), middle-aged (approximately 39), aged (about 68) and long-lived (approximately 80). For two donors (one aged 18 to 30 and one aged 80 or older), the study analyzed two additional independent replicas of 1 million unique cDNA reads from the same blood draw. Using deep sequencing normalized with unique cDNA molecular identifiers, the study measured how TCR beta repertoire diversity changes with age.

The roughly 39 donors, aged about 6 to 100 years, were systemically healthy Caucasian individuals from Russia. Each donor gave 8 to 10 milliliters of peripheral blood, collected into EDTA-treated Vacutainer tubes. Ficoll-Paque density-gradient centrifugation was used to isolate PBMCs, with at least 7 million obtained per sample. Total RNA was extracted from PBMCs with Trizol reagent, with at least 6 micrograms obtained per sample. The percentages of naive CD45RAhigh/CD27high T cells were determined by flow cytometry on a PBMC aliquot from every donor. In regard to this clonotype: Its antigen remains undetermined. Base qualities are missing; no much larger clone stands one base away.

Measured from the cysteine to the phenylalanine, the CDR3 is 15 residues long. Here the CDR3 DNA is all that survives: 45 bases in frame from base 1. CDR1 and CDR2 are read off the germline V gene as SGHDN and FVKESK. V is shortened by 4 bases, J by 5 bases, and the region joining them spans 15 bases. The library was produced with 5' RACE. Instrument on record: Illumina HiSeq 2500. A second PCR of roughly 6 to 12 cycles was performed with a sample-barcoded 5' primer and a J-beta primer mix. A unique molecular identifier was introduced onto each TCR beta cDNA molecule by a template-switch 5' adaptor carrying 12 random nucleotides. Each sample yielded at least 3 million CDR3-containing paired-end reads. All of the RNA was converted into first-strand cDNA using the Mint cDNA synthesis kit, with a TRBC-specific oligonucleotide serving as the primer. Following uracil-DNA glycosylase treatment, a first 18-cycle PCR with universal primers M1SS and BC2_uni_R was performed on all cDNA. The authors processed their data as follows. Normalization of each sample was performed by random selection of 1 million high-quality reads, each carrying a distinct molecular identifier. Instead of being binned into consensus sequences, reads with shared molecular identifiers were discarded. CDR3 identification, clonotype clustering and error correction used MiTCR with a Q25 quality threshold and the strictest error-elimination algorithm. A nonparametric unseen species model using Euler transformation provided a lower-bound estimate of total TCR beta diversity. TCRdb took the public reads, trimmed them with fastp at Q25, ran MiXCR for clone calling and kept in-frame beta chains. Duplicate CDR3 protein sequences are folded into a single record with the most common DNA and genes. The V and J calls follow TCRdb's processing rather than the paper's. Present in this sample are fewer than 1,200,000 distinct CDR3 sequences, 25% of which were seen just once. The biggest ten clones account for about 0.69% of the sample.

General conclusions and limits of the study: Donor CMV infection status was unknown, potentially confounding age-related changes in expanded clonotypes. Estimates of total diversity based on one million sequenced T cells were considered lower bounds and underestimates. Observed TCR beta diversity per million T cells fell roughly linearly with age, and a significant reduction was already apparent by age around 44. Observed TCR beta diversity correlated strongly with the percentage of naive T cells measured by flow cytometry. Compared with the aged group, the long-lived group had more naive CD4+ T cells, fewer expanded clones and increased TCR diversity, suggesting age selection. Because profiling used bulk unsorted PBMCs, naive and antigen-experienced compartments could not be compared conclusively.

A further study also used this sample, focusing on T cells of mothers and their children. From that second study: Nine systemically healthy Caucasian individuals served as donors, namely three mothers together with their six children. cDNA synthesis used all of the extracted RNA, with 1.5 ug of RNA in each 15 ul reaction. In the second PCR, the M1S primer added sample barcodes and 2-4 random nucleotides. Over 9.5 million TCR beta CDR3 reads were obtained for each mother, and some 3.1 million reads were obtained for each child. Thymic selection similarly shapes TCR recombination output in related and unrelated pairs, with minor effect from inherited differences. Normalized repertoire overlap in related mother-child pairs was always slightly higher than in unrelated mother-child pairs, but the difference was never significant. No persistent microchimeric T cell clones were detected, at a sensitivity of roughly 100 clones per million clonotypes. In the study, deep NGS was used to compare the TCR beta repertoires of mothers and children, and features distinguishing related mother-child pairs from unrelated individuals were sought. The mean age was 40 +/- 4 years for the mothers and around 10 +/- 4 years for the children. After adapter ligation with NEBNext reagents, the libraries were sequenced on Illumina HiSeq 2000 with 100+100 nt paired-end reads. Mother and child libraries were prepared a month apart and sequenced in separate runs to prevent cross-contamination. For each donor, somewhere between roughly 450,000 and 2,100,000 distinct TCR beta clonotypes were identified. Naive TCR beta clonotypes were estimated from low-frequency clonotypes matched to each donor's FACS-determined naive share, without sorting.

The rearrangement joined TRBV14 to TRBJ2-1, with TRBD2 perhaps the D gene, on 5 matching bases. Sequencing input: blood. This TCR was recovered from a girl under 10 years old in good health. DNA sequence: TGTGCCAGCAGCCCGGCGGGTCTGGGAAACAATGAGCAGTTCTTC. Translated, it gives CASSPAGLGNNEQFF.